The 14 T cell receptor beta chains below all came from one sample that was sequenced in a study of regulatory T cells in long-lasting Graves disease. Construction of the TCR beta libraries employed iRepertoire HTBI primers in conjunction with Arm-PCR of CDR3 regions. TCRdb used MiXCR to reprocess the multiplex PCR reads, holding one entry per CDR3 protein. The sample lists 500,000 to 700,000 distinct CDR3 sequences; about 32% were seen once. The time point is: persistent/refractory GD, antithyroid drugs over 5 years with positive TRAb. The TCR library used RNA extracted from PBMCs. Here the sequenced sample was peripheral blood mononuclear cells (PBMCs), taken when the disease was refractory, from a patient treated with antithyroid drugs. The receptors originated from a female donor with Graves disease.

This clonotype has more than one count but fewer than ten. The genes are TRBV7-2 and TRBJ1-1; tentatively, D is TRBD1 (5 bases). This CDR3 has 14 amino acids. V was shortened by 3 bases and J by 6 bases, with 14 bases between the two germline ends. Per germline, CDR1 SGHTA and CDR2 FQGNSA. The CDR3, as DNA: TGTGCCAGCAGCTTCAGGGCGGGAACTCCTGAAGCTTTCTTT. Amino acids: CASSFRAGTPEAFF. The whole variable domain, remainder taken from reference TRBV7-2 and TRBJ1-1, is GAGVSQSPSNKVTEKGKDVELRCDPISGHTALYWYRQSLGQGLEFLIYFQGNSAPDKSGLPSDRFSAERTGGSVSTLTIQRTQQEDSAVYLCASSFRAGTPEAFFGQGTRLTVV.

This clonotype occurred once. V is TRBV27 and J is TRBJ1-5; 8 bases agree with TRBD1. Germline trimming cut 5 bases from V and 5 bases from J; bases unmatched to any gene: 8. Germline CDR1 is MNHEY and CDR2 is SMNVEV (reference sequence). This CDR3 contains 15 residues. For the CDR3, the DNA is TGTGCCAGCAGTCAGACAGGGGAGGGCTATCAGCCCCAGCATTTT. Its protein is CASSQTGEGYQPQHF.

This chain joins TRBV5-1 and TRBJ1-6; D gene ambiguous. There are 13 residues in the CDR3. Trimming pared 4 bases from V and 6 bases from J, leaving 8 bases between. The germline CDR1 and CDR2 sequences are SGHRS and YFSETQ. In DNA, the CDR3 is TGCGCCAGCAGCAAGGACGGTAATTCACCCCTCCACTTT. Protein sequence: CASSKDGNSPLHF.

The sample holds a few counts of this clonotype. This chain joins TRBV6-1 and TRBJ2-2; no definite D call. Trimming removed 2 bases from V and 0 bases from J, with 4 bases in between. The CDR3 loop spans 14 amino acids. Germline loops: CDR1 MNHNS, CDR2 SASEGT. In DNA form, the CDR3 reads TGTGCCAGCAGTGAAACTCCGAACACCGGGGAGCTGTTTTTT. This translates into CASSETPNTGELFF.

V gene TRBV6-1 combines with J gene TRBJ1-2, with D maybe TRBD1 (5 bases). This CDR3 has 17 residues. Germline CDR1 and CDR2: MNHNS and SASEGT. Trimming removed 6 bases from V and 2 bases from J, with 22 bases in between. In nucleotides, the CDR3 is TGTGCCAGCAGGAAAGACCGGGGGACTACGGGCAACTATGGCTACACCTTC. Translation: CASRKDRGTTGNYGYTF.

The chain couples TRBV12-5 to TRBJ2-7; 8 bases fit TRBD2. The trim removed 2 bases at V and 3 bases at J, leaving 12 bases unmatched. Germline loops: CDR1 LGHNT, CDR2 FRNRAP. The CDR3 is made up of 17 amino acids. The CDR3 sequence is CASGLLSFGAGGYEQYF. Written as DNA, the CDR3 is TGTGCTAGTGGTTTGCTGTCTTTTGGGGCGGGAGGCTACGAGCAGTACTTC.

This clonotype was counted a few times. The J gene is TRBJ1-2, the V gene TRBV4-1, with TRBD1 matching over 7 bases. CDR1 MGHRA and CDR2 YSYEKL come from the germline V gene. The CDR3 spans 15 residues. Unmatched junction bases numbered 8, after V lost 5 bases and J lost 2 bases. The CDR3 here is CASSERQGQNYGYTF. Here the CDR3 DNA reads TGCGCCAGCAGCGAAAGACAGGGACAGAACTATGGCTACACCTTC.

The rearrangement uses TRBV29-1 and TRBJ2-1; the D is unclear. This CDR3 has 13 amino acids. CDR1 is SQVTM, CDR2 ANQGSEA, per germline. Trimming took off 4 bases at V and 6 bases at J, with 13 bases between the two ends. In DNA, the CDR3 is TGCAGCGTTGTAGCCCGCTGGGGCAATGAGCAGTTCTTC. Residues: CSVVARWGNEQFF.

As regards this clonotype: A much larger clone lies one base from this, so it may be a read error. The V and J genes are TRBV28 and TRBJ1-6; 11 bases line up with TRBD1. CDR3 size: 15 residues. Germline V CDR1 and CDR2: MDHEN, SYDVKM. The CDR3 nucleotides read TGTGCCGGCAGGACAGGGGGCTTAGATAATTCACCCCTCCACTTT. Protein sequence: CAGRTGGLDNSPLHF.

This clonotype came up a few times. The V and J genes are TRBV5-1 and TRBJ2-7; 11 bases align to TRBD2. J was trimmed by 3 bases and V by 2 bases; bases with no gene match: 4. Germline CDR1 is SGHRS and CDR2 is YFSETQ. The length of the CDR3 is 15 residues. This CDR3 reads CASSFRLAGNYEQYF. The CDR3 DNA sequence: TGCGCCAGCAGCTTCCGACTAGCGGGGAACTACGAGCAGTACTTC. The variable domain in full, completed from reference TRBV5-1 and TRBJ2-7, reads KAGVTQTPRYLIKTRGQQVTLSCSPISGHRSVSWYQQTPGQGLQFLFEYFSETQRNKGNFPGRFSGRQFSNSRSEMNVSTLELGDSALYLCASSFRLAGNYEQYFGPGTRLTVT.

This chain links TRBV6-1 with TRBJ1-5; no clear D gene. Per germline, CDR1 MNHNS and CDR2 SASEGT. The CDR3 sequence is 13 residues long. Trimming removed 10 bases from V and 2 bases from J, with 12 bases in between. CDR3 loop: CATSSGGNQPQHF. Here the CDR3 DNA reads TGTGCCACCTCCTCCGGGGGCAATCAGCCCCAGCATTTT.

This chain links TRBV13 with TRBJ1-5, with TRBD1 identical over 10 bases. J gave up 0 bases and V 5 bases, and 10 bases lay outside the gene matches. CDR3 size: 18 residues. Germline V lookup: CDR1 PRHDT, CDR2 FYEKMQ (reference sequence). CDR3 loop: CASSNRDRGGYSNQPQHF. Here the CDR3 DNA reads TGTGCCAGCAGCAACCGGGACAGGGGAGGATATAGCAATCAGCCCCAGCATTTT. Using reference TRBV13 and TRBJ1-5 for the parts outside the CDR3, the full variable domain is AAGVIQSPRHLIKEKRETATLKCYPIPRHDTVYWYQQGPGQDPQFLISFYEKMQSDKGSIPDRFSAQQFSDYHSELNMSSLELGDSALYFCASSNRDRGGYSNQPQHFGDGTRLSIL.

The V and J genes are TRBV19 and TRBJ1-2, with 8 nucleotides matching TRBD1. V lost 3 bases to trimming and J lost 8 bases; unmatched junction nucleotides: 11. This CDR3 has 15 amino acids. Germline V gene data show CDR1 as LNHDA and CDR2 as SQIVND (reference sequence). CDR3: CASSMILDREYGYTF. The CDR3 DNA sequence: TGTGCCAGTAGTATGATATTGGACAGGGAGTACGGCTACACCTTC.

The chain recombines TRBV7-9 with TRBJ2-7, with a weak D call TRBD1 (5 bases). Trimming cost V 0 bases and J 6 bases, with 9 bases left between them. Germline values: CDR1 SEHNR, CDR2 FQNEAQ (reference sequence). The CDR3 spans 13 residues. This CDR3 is CASSLAGASEQYF. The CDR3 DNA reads TGTGCCAGCAGCTTAGCAGGGGCTAGCGAGCAGTACTTC.